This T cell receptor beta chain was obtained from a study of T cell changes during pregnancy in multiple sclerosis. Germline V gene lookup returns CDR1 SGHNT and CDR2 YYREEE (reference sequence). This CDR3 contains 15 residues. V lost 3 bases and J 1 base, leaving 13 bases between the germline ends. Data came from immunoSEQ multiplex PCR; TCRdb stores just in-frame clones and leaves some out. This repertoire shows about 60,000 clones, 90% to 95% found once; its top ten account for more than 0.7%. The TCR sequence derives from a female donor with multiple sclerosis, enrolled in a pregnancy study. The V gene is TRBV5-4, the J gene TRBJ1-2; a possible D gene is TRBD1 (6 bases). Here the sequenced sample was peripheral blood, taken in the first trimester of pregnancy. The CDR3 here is CASSSPGRGNYGYTF. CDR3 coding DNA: TGTGCCAGCAGCTCCCCCGGCAGGGGTAACTATGGCTACACCTTC.